A single sample gave rise to the 10 T cell receptor beta chains below, sequenced in a study of response to subunit inactivated influenza vaccine. TCRdb reprocessed the RT-PCR reads via MiXCR and lists one record per CDR3 protein. The table has about 570,000 distinct CDR3 sequences, 11% seen once. The sample also formed part of further work on T cells expressing NK-cell markers. That report adds: Template switching by 5'RACE with UMIs generated the TCR beta cDNA.

The input for sequencing was PBMCs from blood, taken on the day of vaccination. These receptors were obtained from a man aged 50 to 60 who received an inactivated influenza vaccine.

This clonotype was detected only a few times. The chain recombines TRBV20-1 with TRBJ2-7; weak D call: TRBD1 (6 bases). The CDR3 extends over 14 amino acids. V was cut by 5 bases and J by 0 bases, with 14 bases left in between. Germline CDR1 and CDR2: DFQATT and SNEGSKA (reference sequence). The CDR3 loop is CSAVNRDTSYEQYF. The CDR3 bases are TGCAGTGCTGTAAACCGGGACACCTCCTACGAGCAGTACTTC.

This clonotype was counted between two and nine times. J is TRBJ1-1 and V is TRBV11-2, with 7 nucleotides matching TRBD1. Trimming took 3 bases from V and 3 from J; bases not matched to a gene: 1. The CDR3 consists of 13 residues. The germline CDR1 and CDR2 sequences are SGHAT and FQNNGV. CDR3 protein: CASSFDRDTEAFF. As DNA, the CDR3 is TGTGCCAGCAGCTTTGACAGGGACACTGAAGCTTTCTTT.

The rearrangement joins TRBV7-2 to TRBJ1-5, with 11 bases fitting TRBD1. Trimming cost V 5 bases and J 5 bases; bases outside gene matches: 5. Germline V gene sequence: CDR1 SGHTA, CDR2 FQGNSA. This CDR3 has 15 residues. CDR3 amino acids: CASSVRTGGHQPQHF. In DNA, the CDR3 is TGTGCCAGCAGCGTCAGGACAGGGGGCCATCAGCCCCAGCATTTT.

V and J are TRBV5-6 and TRBJ1-2; TRBD1 is a possible D gene (5 bases). The CDR3 runs 14 residues. The ends were cut back, 5 bases at V and 8 bases at J, with 19 bases in the middle. Germline V gene data show CDR1 as SGHDT and CDR2 as YYEEEE. The CDR3 here is CASSPGGTMVGYTF. DNA for the CDR3: TGTGCCAGCAGTCCCGGGGGGACGATGGTAGGCTACACCTTC.

This clonotype was seen a handful of times. V usage is TRBV7-2 and J usage is TRBJ1-2; D unresolved. The CDR3 is 15 amino acids. The V gene lost 5 bases and the J gene lost 0 bases, with 13 bases spanning the gap. The germline gives CDR1 SGHTA, CDR2 FQGNSA. The CDR3 bases are TGTGCCAGCAGCGACCGGGCCTTAGCTAACTATGGCTACACCTTC. It yields the protein CASSDRALANYGYTF. Full variable domain (rest looked up from reference TRBV7-2 and TRBJ1-2): GAGVSQSPSNKVTEKGKDVELRCDPISGHTALYWYRQSLGQGLEFLIYFQGNSAPDKSGLPSDRFSAERTGGSVSTLTIQRTQQEDSAVYLCASSDRALANYGYTFGSGTRLTVV.

Only a few counts were recorded for this clonotype. This chain uses TRBV11-1 with TRBJ1-1; D is perhaps TRBD1 (6 bases). The CDR3 covers 19 residues. The V end lost 1 base, the J end lost 8 bases, and 29 bases lay between the germline ends. Germline V lookup: CDR1 SGHAT, CDR2 FQDESV (reference sequence). CDR3 region: CASSLERAYLGRGTSEAFF. The CDR3 coding sequence is TGTGCCAGCAGCTTAGAAAGAGCCTACCTGGGAAGGGGGACATCCGAAGCTTTCTTT.

This clonotype was observed a handful of times. This rearrangement joins TRBV12-3 or TRBV12-4 to TRBJ2-6, with TRBD1 matching 7 bases. The CDR3 runs to 17 residues. V shed 1 base, J shed 0 bases, and the junction held 3 bases outside the gene matches. The CDR3 coding sequence is TGTGCCAGCAGTTTAGGCTCAGGGGGCTCTGGGGCCAACGTCCTGACTTTC. This codes for CASSLGSGGSGANVLTF.

This clonotype was seen more than once but under ten times. V is TRBV9 and J is TRBJ2-5; TRBD1 or TRBD2 may be the D gene (5 bases each). The V gene lost 1 base and the J gene lost 5 bases, with 9 bases spanning the gap. This CDR3 contains 13 residues. Looked up from germline, CDR1 is SGDLS and CDR2 is YYNGEE. CDR3 DNA sequence: TGTGCCAGCAGCGTAAGGGACCGGGAGACCCAGTACTTC. This codes for CASSVRDRETQYF. The whole variable domain, filled in from reference TRBV9 and TRBJ2-5, reads DSGVTQTPKHLITATGQRVTLRCSPRSGDLSVYWYQQSLDQGLQFLIQYYNGEERAKGNILERFSAQQFPDLHSELNLSSLELGDSALYFCASSVRDRETQYFGPGTRLLVL.

The chain carries TRBV12-3 or TRBV12-4 and TRBJ2-1; the D call may be TRBD1 or TRBD2 (5 bases each). The CDR3 totals 13 residues. V dropped 5 bases and J dropped 6 bases, with 11 bases sitting between them. CDR3 residues: CASSLGTINEQFF. The CDR3 DNA sequence: TGTGCCAGCAGTCTCGGGACCATCAATGAGCAGTTCTTC.

Regarding this clonotype: A read error may account for a junction end that differs from germline. This chain joins TRBV5-6 and TRBJ2-5; D possibly corresponds to TRBD2 (6 bases). The CDR3 has 14 residues. The germline V gene has CDR1 SGHDT and CDR2 YYEEEE. CDR3 in amino acids: CASSRLVRGKSLHF. CDR3 DNA sequence: TGTGCCAGCAGCCGTTTGGTTCGCGGGAAGAGTCTGCACTTC. Using reference TRBV5-6 and TRBJ2-5 for the parts outside the CDR3, the full variable domain is DAGVTQSPTHLIKTRGQQVTLRCSPKSGHDTVSWYQQALGQGPQFIFQYYEEEERQRGNFPDRFSGHQFPNYSSELNVNALLLGDSALYLCASSRLVRGKSLHFGPGTRLLVL.